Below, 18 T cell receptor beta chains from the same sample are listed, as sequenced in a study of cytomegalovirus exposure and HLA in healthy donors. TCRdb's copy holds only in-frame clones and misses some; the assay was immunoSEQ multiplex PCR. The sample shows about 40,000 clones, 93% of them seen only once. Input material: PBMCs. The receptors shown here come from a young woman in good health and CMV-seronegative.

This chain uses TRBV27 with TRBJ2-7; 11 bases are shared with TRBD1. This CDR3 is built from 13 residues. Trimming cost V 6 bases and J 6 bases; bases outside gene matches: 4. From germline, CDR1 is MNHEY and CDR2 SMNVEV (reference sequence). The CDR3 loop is CASSPGQGGEQYF. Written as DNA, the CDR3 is TGTGCCAGCAGCCCGGGACAGGGGGGCGAGCAGTACTTC.

Here the CDR3 reads CASSARVYRNQPQHF. The DNA for the CDR3 is TGTGCCAGCAGTGCCAGGGTGTATCGCAATCAGCCCCAGCATTTT. The chain couples TRBV6-1 to TRBJ1-5; D might be TRBD1 (5 bases). The length of the CDR3 is 15 residues. V dropped 4 bases and J dropped 2 bases, with 12 bases sitting between them. Looked up from germline, CDR1 is MNHNS and CDR2 is SASEGT.

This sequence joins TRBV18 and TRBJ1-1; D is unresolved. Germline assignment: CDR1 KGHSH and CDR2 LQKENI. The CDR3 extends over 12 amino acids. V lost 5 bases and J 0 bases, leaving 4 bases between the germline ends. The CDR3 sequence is CASSDMNTEAFF. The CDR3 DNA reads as TGTGCCAGCTCAGACATGAACACTGAAGCTTTCTTT. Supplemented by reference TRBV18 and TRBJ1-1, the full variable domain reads NAGVMQNPRHLVRRRGQEARLRCSPMKGHSHVYWYRQLPEEGLKFMVYLQKENIIDESGMPKERFSAEFPKEGPSILRIQQVVRGDSAAYFCASSDMNTEAFFGQGTRLTVV.

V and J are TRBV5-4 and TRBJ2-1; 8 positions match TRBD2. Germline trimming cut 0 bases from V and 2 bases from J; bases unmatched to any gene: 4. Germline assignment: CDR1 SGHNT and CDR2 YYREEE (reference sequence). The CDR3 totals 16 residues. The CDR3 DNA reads TGTGCCAGCAGCTTGGCCGTCGGGAGGGCCTACAATGAGCAGTTCTTC. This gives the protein CASSLAVGRAYNEQFF.

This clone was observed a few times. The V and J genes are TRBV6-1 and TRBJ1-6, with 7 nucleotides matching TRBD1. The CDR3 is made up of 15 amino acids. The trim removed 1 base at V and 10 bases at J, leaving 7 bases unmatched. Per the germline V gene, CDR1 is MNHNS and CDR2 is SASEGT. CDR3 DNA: TGTGCCAGCAGTGAAGGAGAAGGGGGCGGATCACCCCTCCACTTT. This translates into CASSEGEGGGSPLHF.

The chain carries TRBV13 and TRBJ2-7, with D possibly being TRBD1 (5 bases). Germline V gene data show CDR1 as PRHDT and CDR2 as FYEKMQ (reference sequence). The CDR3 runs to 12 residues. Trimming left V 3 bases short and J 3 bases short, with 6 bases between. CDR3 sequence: CASSFDSYEQYF. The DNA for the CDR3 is TGTGCCAGCAGCTTTGACAGCTACGAGCAGTACTTC.

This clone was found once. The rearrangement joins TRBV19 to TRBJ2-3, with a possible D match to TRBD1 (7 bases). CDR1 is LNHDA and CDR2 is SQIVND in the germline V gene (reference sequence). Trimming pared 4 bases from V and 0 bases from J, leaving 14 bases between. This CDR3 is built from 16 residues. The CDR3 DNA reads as TGTGCCAGTAGTAGCGGGACAGCTAAGAGCACAGATACGCAGTATTTT. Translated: CASSSGTAKSTDTQYF.

CDR3 bases: TGTGCCTTCTCCGGGGGTAGCGGCAACAATGAGCAGTTCTTC. Amino acid sequence: CAFSGGSGNNEQFF. The chain combines TRBV10-3 with TRBJ2-1; D might be TRBD2 (6 bases). The CDR3 has 14 residues. The V and J ends lost 11 bases and 5 bases respectively, with 19 bases between them. The germline CDR1 and CDR2 sequences are ENHRY and SYGVKD.

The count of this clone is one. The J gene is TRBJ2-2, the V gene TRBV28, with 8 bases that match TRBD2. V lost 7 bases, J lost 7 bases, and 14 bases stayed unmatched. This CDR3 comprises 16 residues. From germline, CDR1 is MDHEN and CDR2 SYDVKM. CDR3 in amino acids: CASTPLRAGAIGELFF. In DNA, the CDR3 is TGTGCCAGCACCCCCCTTCGAGCGGGAGCGATCGGGGAGCTGTTTTTT.

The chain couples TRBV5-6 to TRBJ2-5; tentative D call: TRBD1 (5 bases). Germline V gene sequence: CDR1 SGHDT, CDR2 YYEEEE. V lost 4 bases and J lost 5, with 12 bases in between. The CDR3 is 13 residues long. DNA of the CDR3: TGTGCCAGCAGCCGGCAGGGTGAGGAGACCCAGTACTTC. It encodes CASSRQGEETQYF.

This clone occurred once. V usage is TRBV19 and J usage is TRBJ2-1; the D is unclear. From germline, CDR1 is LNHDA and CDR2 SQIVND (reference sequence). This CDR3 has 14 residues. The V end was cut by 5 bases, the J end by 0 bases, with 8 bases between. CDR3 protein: CASSRKSSYNEQFF. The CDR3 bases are TGTGCCAGTAGTCGAAAGAGCTCCTACAATGAGCAGTTCTTC.

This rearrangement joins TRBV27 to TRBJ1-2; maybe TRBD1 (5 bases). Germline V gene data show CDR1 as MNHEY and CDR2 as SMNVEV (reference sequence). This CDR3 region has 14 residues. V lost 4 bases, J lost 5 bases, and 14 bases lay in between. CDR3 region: CASSWARAGYGYTF. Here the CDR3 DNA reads TGTGCCAGCAGTTGGGCCAGGGCAGGGTATGGCTACACCTTC.

In DNA form, the CDR3 reads TGTGCCAGCAGTGCTAGCGGGGGGGCAAGGGGGGCCAACGTCCTGACTTTC. This translates into CASSASGGARGANVLTF. The rearrangement links TRBV28 to TRBJ2-6; 12 positions agree with TRBD2. V shed 5 bases and J 4 bases; nucleotides not matched to a gene: 6. Germline values: CDR1 MDHEN, CDR2 SYDVKM. This CDR3 contains 17 residues.

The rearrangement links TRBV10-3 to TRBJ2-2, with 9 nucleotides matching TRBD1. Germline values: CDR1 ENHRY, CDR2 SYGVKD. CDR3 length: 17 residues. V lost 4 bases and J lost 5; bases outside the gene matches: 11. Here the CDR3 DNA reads TGTGCCATCAGTGGGACAGAGGGACAGGGAATAACCGGGGAGCTGTTTTTT. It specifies CAISGTEGQGITGELFF.

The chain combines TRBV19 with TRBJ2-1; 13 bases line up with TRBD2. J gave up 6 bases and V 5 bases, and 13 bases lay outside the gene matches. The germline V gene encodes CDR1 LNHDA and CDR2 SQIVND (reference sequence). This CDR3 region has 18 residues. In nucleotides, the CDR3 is TGTGCCAGTAGTCCACTAGCGGGGGGGCCGGGTAGGGTCAATGAGCAGTTCTTC. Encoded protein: CASSPLAGGPGRVNEQFF. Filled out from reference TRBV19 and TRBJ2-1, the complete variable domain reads DGGITQSPKYLFRKEGQNVTLSCEQNLNHDAMYWYRQDPGQGLRLIYYSQIVNDFQKGDIAEGYSVSREKKESFPLTVTSAQKNPTAFYLCASSPLAGGPGRVNEQFFGPGTRLTVL.

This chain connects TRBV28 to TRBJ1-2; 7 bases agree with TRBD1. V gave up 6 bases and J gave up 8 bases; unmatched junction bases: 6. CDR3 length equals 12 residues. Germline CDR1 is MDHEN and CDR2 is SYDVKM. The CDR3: CASSRQGRGYTF. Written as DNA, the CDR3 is TGTGCCAGCAGCAGACAGGGAAGGGGCTACACCTTC.

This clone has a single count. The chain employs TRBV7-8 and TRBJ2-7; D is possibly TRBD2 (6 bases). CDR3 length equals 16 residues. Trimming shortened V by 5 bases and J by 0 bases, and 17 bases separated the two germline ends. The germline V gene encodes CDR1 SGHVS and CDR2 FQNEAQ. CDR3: CASSATGTFVSYEQYF. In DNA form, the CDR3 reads TGTGCCAGCAGCGCCACCGGGACTTTTGTCTCCTACGAGCAGTACTTC.

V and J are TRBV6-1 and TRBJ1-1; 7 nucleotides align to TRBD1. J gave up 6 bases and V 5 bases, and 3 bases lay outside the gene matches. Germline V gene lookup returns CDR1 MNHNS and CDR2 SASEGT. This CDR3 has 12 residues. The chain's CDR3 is CASSRDSSEAFF. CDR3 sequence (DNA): TGTGCCAGCAGTAGGGACAGTTCTGAAGCTTTCTTT.